The next 15 T cell receptor beta chains were all read from a single sample in a study of cytomegalovirus exposure and HLA in healthy donors. PCR involved 60 Vbeta and 13 Jbeta primers. Libraries were prepared by immunoSEQ multiplex PCR; TCRdb keeps only in-frame clonotypes and omits some of them. The table has 150,000 or so clones, 75% seen once. Sequencing was carried out using PBMCs. These receptors were obtained from a woman in her thirties or forties in good health and CMV-seropositive.

With respect to this clone: Other DNA variants within this sample encode the same CDR3. The rearrangement uses TRBV19 and TRBJ1-5; 10 bases agree with TRBD1. The trim removed 6 bases at V and 2 bases at J, leaving 1 base unmatched. The CDR3 consists of 14 residues. From germline, CDR1 is LNHDA and CDR2 SQIVND (reference sequence). The CDR3, as DNA: TGTGCCAGTAGCGGGACAGGGGGCAATCAGCCCCAGCATTTT. Protein: CASSGTGGNQPQHF.

The chain recombines TRBV11-2 with TRBJ2-3, with D perhaps matching TRBD2 (7 bases). V was pared by 1 base and J by 4 bases, with 21 bases between. CDR1 and CDR2 from the germline V gene are SGHAT and FQNNGV. This CDR3 has 18 amino acids. The CDR3 spells CASSLVGGGLGRADTQYF. CDR3 in DNA: TGTGCCAGCAGCTTAGTTGGGGGGGGCCTGGGGAGGGCAGATACGCAGTATTTT.

The CDR3 DNA is TGTGCCAGCAGCCAAGCCTGGGACAGCACCTACGAGCAGTACTTC. Its translation: CASSQAWDSTYEQYF. The gene calls are TRBV6-5 and TRBJ2-7; 7 bases fit TRBD1. CDR1 MNHEY and CDR2 SVGAGI come from the germline V gene. V was clipped by 6 bases and J by 2 bases; unmatched bases: 10. The CDR3 loop spans 15 amino acids.

J is TRBJ1-5 and V is TRBV19; TRBD1 is a possible D gene (6 bases). Germline V lookup: CDR1 LNHDA, CDR2 SQIVND (reference sequence). The CDR3 totals 16 residues. Deletions cut 3 bases from V and 4 bases from J, with 16 bases between. CDR3 in DNA: TGTGCCAGTAGTATCTCGGGGGGGCAGGGAAATCAGCCCCAGCATTTT. Translation: CASSISGGQGNQPQHF.

V and J are TRBV28 and TRBJ2-5; maybe TRBD1 (6 bases). The CDR3 loop spans 14 amino acids. Trimming shortened V by 8 bases and J by 4 bases, and 17 bases separated the two germline ends. The germline V gene has CDR1 MDHEN and CDR2 SYDVKM. CDR3 in amino acids: CASGGPPRGETQYF. The CDR3, as DNA: TGTGCCAGCGGGGGCCCCCCCAGGGGAGAGACCCAGTACTTC.

The rearrangement links TRBV29-1 to TRBJ2-3; D is possibly TRBD1 (6 bases). The CDR3 length is 12 residues. The V and J ends lost 7 bases and 7 bases respectively, with 15 bases between them. CDR1 and CDR2 (germline): SQVTM, ANQGSEA. CDR3 loop: CSEGHGENTQYF. CDR3 in DNA: TGCAGCGAGGGACACGGAGAGAATACGCAGTATTTT.

The table lists this clone with a few counts. This CDR3 is CASSLSGAKNIQYF. DNA of the CDR3: TGTGCCAGCAGCCTTAGCGGAGCCAAAAACATTCAGTACTTC. The gene calls are TRBV5-6 and TRBJ2-4, with a possible D match to TRBD2 (6 bases). V lost 4 bases, J lost 0 bases, and 8 bases lay in between. The CDR3 has 14 residues. The germline CDR1 and CDR2 sequences are SGHDT and YYEEEE.

The chain couples TRBV10-3 to TRBJ2-7; 10 nucleotides line up with TRBD1. This CDR3 is 17 amino acids long. V shed 4 bases, J shed 3 bases, and the junction held 12 bases outside the gene matches. The germline V gene has CDR1 ENHRY and CDR2 SYGVKD. CDR3 DNA sequence: TGTGCCATCAGTGGGGGGGGGCGACAGGGGGCAAGCTACGAGCAGTACTTC. As protein: CAISGGGRQGASYEQYF.

The chain is built from TRBV11-2 and TRBJ2-7; no clear D. The CDR3 sequence is 14 residues long. The germline V gene encodes CDR1 SGHAT and CDR2 FQNNGV. The ends were cut back, 2 bases at V and 2 bases at J, with 10 bases in the middle. CDR3 residues: CASSLYLPPYEQYF. Written as DNA, the CDR3 is TGTGCCAGCAGCTTATACTTACCCCCCTACGAGCAGTACTTC.

The chain recombines TRBV14 with TRBJ2-1, with TRBD2 matching 12 bases. J lost 2 bases, V lost 4 bases, and 12 bases had no gene match. The CDR3 runs 19 residues. Germline loops: CDR1 SGHDN, CDR2 FVKESK. CDR3 protein: CASSPRLAGGIWAYNEQFF. The CDR3 DNA follows: TGTGCCAGCAGCCCGCGGCTAGCGGGAGGGATTTGGGCCTACAATGAGCAGTTCTTC.

This clone has a handful of counts. The V and J genes are TRBV11-2 and TRBJ1-4, with D possibly matching TRBD1 (5 bases). Germline V gives CDR1 SGHAT, CDR2 FQNNGV. The CDR3 contains 14 residues. Trimming pared 4 bases from V and 1 base from J, leaving 7 bases between. CDR3 nucleotide sequence: TGTGCCAGCAGCTGGGGGGGAACTAATGAAAAACTGTTTTTT. It yields the protein CASSWGGTNEKLFF.

The V and J genes are TRBV19 and TRBJ2-1; 9 bases are shared with TRBD2. The germline gives CDR1 LNHDA, CDR2 SQIVND (reference sequence). The CDR3 covers 15 residues. J lost 2 bases, V lost 4 bases, and 3 bases had no gene match. The CDR3 bases are TGTGCCAGTAGTAATAGCGGGAGAGCCTACAATGAGCAGTTCTTC. Amino acids: CASSNSGRAYNEQFF.

Regarding this clone: This same CDR3 is encoded by further DNA sequences in the sample. DNA for the CDR3: TGTGCCAGCAGCTTACAGGGCGGGAACACTGAAGCTTTCTTT. Translated, it gives CASSLQGGNTEAFF. The rearrangement joins TRBV7-2 to TRBJ1-1, with a tentative D call TRBD1 (5 bases). CDR1 and CDR2 from the germline V gene are SGHTA and FQGNSA. V lost 2 bases, J lost 1 base, and 8 bases lay in between. The length of the CDR3 is 14 residues.

This chain uses TRBV30 with TRBJ1-2; 9 bases are shared with TRBD1. The CDR3 is 11 amino acids. The germline CDR1 and CDR2 sequences are GTSNPN and SVGIG (reference sequence). After removal of 1 base from V and 14 bases from J, the junction contained 5 bases not matched to a gene. CDR3 protein: CAWSATGGLTF. The CDR3 nucleotides are TGTGCCTGGAGTGCCACAGGGGGCTTGACCTTC.

Remarks on this clone: Different DNA sequences within this sample yield the same CDR3. The chain is built from TRBV5-1 and TRBJ1-1, with TRBD1 matching over 7 bases. The length of the CDR3 is 14 residues. The J segment lost 3 bases and the V segment lost 0 bases, leaving 2 bases of the junction unmatched. Germline CDR1 is SGHRS and CDR2 is YFSETQ. CDR3 in amino acids: CASSLGQGYTEAFF. In DNA, the CDR3 is TGCGCCAGCAGCTTGGGACAGGGTTACACTGAAGCTTTCTTT.